The TCR beta chain described here comes from a study of response to subunit inactivated influenza vaccine. The table lists this clonotype with a few counts. The target antigen is unknown. V lost 4 bases to trimming and J lost 5 bases, with 12 bases between them. The CDR3 runs to 14 residues. CDR1 is MGHRA, CDR2 YSYEKL, per germline. TCRdb independently ran MiXCR on the RT-PCR reads; one entry per CDR3 protein. This table has roughly 700,000 distinct CDR3 sequences, around 13% appearing once. Study outcomes and limitations: Authors suggested that a seasonal influenza vaccination recruits few new T cells each time.

The chain uses TRBV4-1 and TRBJ2-1; D is unclear. The clonotype was recovered from a man aged 45-65 years who received an inactivated influenza vaccine. The material was PBMCs from blood, obtained around 14 days before vaccination. CDR3 nucleotide sequence: TGCGCCAGCAGCCTAAAGGTCAGCCACAATGAGCAGTTCTTC. It codes for CASSLKVSHNEQFF.